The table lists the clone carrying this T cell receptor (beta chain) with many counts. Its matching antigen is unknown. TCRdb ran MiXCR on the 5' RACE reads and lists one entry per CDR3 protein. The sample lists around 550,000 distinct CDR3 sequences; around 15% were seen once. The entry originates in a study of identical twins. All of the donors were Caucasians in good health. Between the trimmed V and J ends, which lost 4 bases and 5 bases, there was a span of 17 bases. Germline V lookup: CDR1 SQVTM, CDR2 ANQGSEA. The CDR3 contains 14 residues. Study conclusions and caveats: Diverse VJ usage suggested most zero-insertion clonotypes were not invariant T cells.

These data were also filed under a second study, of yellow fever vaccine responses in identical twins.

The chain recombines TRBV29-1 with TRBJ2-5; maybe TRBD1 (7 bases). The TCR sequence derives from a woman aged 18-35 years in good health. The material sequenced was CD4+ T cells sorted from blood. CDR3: CSVVRDRGGETQYF. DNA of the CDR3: TGCAGCGTTGTCCGGGACAGAGGGGGGGAGACCCAGTACTTC.